This TCR beta chain was found in a study of cytomegalovirus exposure and HLA in healthy donors. This PCR relied on a set of 60 Vbeta primers and 13 Jbeta primers. Repertoires were generated with immunoSEQ multiplex PCR, while TCRdb's copy carries only in-frame clones and drops some. The sample consists of about 140,000 clones, about three quarters of them appearing once. The sequenced sample was PBMCs. This clonotype was obtained from a woman in her thirties in good health and CMV-seronegative.

CDR3 sequence reads: CASSLVGSGGYGYTF. In DNA form, the CDR3 reads TGTGCCAGCAGCTTGGTTGGGAGCGGCGGCTATGGCTACACCTTC. The chain links TRBV5-5 to TRBJ1-2; D is uncertain. With 0 bases removed from V and 4 bases from J, the gap between germline ends came to 13 bases. CDR1 and CDR2 from the germline V gene are SGHKS and YYEKEE (reference sequence). The length of the CDR3 is 15 residues.